The 25 T cell receptor beta chains presented below share a single source sample, sequenced in a study of shared clonotypes between healthy human individuals. The assay was immunoSEQ multiplex PCR, and TCRdb's table has in-frame clones only and misses some. This table holds millions of clones, approximately 95% found once. Sequencing used naive CD4+ T cells from PBMCs. The subset denotes: CD45RA+ positively selected. The receptors shown here come from a man younger than 35 in good health. Some clones in this sample may be carry-over from other donors' samples.

The chain has TRBV5-1 and TRBJ2-1, with 11 bases matching TRBD2. The germline CDR1 and CDR2 sequences are SGHRS and YFSETQ. The CDR3 is 14 amino acids. Trimming at V came to 4 bases and at J to 10 bases, leaving 7 bases not matched to a gene. CDR3 DNA sequence: TGCGCCAGCAGCATACTAGCGGGAGAGGGGGAGCAGTTCTTC. It codes for CASSILAGEGEQFF. The variable domain in full, with the rest retrieved from reference TRBV5-1 and TRBJ2-1, is KAGVTQTPRYLIKTRGQQVTLSCSPISGHRSVSWYQQTPGQGLQFLFEYFSETQRNKGNFPGRFSGRQFSNSRSEMNVSTLELGDSALYLCASSILAGEGEQFFGPGTRLTVL.

V and J are TRBV21-1 and TRBJ2-1. TRBV21-1 is a documented pseudogene. The CDR3 totals 20 residues. CDR3 region: CASSKAPHRGRVAGNNEQFF. DNA of the CDR3: TGTGCCAGCAGCAAAGCACCCCACAGGGGAAGGGTAGCGGGCAACAATGAGCAGTTCTTC.

The V call is TRBV7-6, the J call TRBJ2-3; D is unresolved. V dropped 8 bases and J dropped 1 base, with 13 bases sitting between them. The V gene's germline CDR1 is SGHVS and CDR2 FNYEAQ. The CDR3 runs to 14 residues. CDR3 protein: CASSIGPGTDTQYF. CDR3 DNA sequence: TGTGCCAGCTCTATAGGGCCTGGCACAGATACGCAGTATTTT.

As regards this clone: Just one base apart from a much larger clone, this may be a read error. The gene calls are TRBV7-3 and TRBJ2-1, with a tentative D call TRBD1 (6 bases). Germline V gene data show CDR1 as SGHTA and CDR2 as FQGTGA. Trimming removed 1 base from V and 0 bases from J, with 7 bases in between. This CDR3 has 15 residues. The CDR3 bases are TGTGCCAGCAGCTTAAACAGGGACTCCTACAATGAGCAGTTCTTC. Translation gives CASSLNRDSYNEQFF.

This chain links TRBV12-2 with TRBJ2-3; TRBD1, as called in the table, went unchecked against the DNA. TRBV12-2 is flagged as a pseudogene. This CDR3 region has 15 residues. CDR3 in DNA: TGTGCAGGAAAAGACAGGGCCCCAGAAGGAGATACGCAGTATTTT. Its protein is CAGKDRAPEGDTQYF.

A word on this clone: The sample contains more than one DNA sequence encoding this CDR3. The CDR3 here is CASSASTDTQYF. The CDR3 region has the DNA TGCGCCAGCAGTGCTAGCACAGATACGCAGTATTTT. V usage is TRBV5-1 and J usage is TRBJ2-3; D remains unclear. Germline assignment: CDR1 SGHRS and CDR2 YFSETQ. CDR3 length: 12 residues. Trimming took 5 bases from V and 0 from J, leaving 4 bases between them.

V and J are TRBV4-2 and TRBJ1-1, with D maybe TRBD1 (6 bases). The CDR3 totals 17 residues. The germline gives CDR1 LGHNA, CDR2 YNFKEQ. Trimming stripped 3 bases from V and 1 base from J, with 18 bases between. The CDR3 loop reads CASSQGLGGFRNTEAFF. The CDR3 coding sequence is TGTGCCAGCAGCCAGGGGTTAGGGGGTTTTAGGAACACTGAAGCTTTCTTT.

The chain recombines TRBV4-1 with TRBJ2-3, with D possibly matching TRBD1 (5 bases). The germline gives CDR1 MGHRA, CDR2 YSYEKL. Trimming removed 3 bases from V and 10 bases from J, with 17 bases in between. This CDR3 spans 14 amino acids. CDR3: CASSQSPQGYPQYF. The CDR3 DNA sequence: TGCGCCAGCAGCCAGTCCCCCCAGGGTTACCCGCAGTATTTT.

The chain employs TRBV4-2 and TRBJ2-2; D is perhaps TRBD2 (5 bases). The ends were cut back, 4 bases at V and 0 bases at J, with 12 bases in the middle. CDR1 and CDR2 from the germline V gene are LGHNA and YNFKEQ. The CDR3 contains 16 residues. The CDR3 DNA is TGTGCCAGCAGCCGAGAGGGCAGAACGAACACCGGGGAGCTGTTTTTT. This encodes CASSREGRTNTGELFF.

As DNA, the CDR3 is TGTGCCAGCAGCTTGGAGGGACTAGCGGGAGTTTCTTACGAGCAGTACTTC. It yields the protein CASSLEGLAGVSYEQYF. The chain has TRBV5-6 and TRBJ2-7, with 14 nucleotides matching TRBD2. The CDR3 is made up of 17 amino acids. V shed 0 bases and J 4 bases; nucleotides not matched to a gene: 6. Germline V gene lookup returns CDR1 SGHDT and CDR2 YYEEEE.

V is TRBV4-2 and J is TRBJ2-5; D is possibly TRBD2 (6 bases). The germline V and J ends were trimmed by 0 bases and 5 bases, with 25 bases remaining between them. CDR1 is LGHNA, CDR2 YNFKEQ, per germline. This CDR3 is 19 amino acids long. CDR3 sequence: CASSQDGRRWPATRETQYF. The DNA of the CDR3 is TGTGCCAGCAGCCAAGATGGGAGGAGGTGGCCAGCAACGCGTGAGACCCAGTACTTC.

This clone was counted a single time. V gene TRBV2 combines with J gene TRBJ1-3, with D possibly being TRBD1 (5 bases). Germline V CDR1 and CDR2: SNHLY, FYNNEI. CDR3 size: 17 residues. V lost 7 bases, J lost 3 bases, and 22 bases lay in between. Written as DNA, the CDR3 is TGTGCCAGCACCCCCTCCCGAGCCAGGGTTTTTGGAAACACCATATATTTT. Its protein is CASTPSRARVFGNTIYF.

This rearrangement joins TRBV18 to TRBJ1-1; unclear D gene. Trimming stripped 3 bases from V and 7 bases from J, with 18 bases between. The CDR3 has 15 amino acids. Germline V gene sequence: CDR1 KGHSH, CDR2 LQKENI. CDR3 residues: CASSPRLAGGGEAFF. CDR3 bases: TGTGCCAGCTCACCTCGCCTCGCAGGAGGTGGTGAAGCTTTCTTT.

The chain carries TRBV29-1 and TRBJ2-1, with 8 positions matching TRBD1. Germline-derived CDR1 and CDR2 are SQVTM and ANQGSEA. V shed 7 bases and J 5 bases; nucleotides not matched to a gene: 7. CDR3 length: 13 amino acids. The DNA of the CDR3 is TGCAGCGAAAGGACAGGGAACAACAATGAGCAGTTCTTC. This translates into CSERTGNNNEQFF.

This clone showed up just once. The gene calls are TRBV7-6 and TRBJ2-3, with 8 bases identical to TRBD2. Germline CDR1 SGHVS, CDR2 FNYEAQ. The ends lost 0 bases at V and 4 bases at J; junction bases unmatched: 3. The CDR3 has 15 residues. This chain's CDR3 is CASSLARGGSDTQYF. In DNA, the CDR3 is TGTGCCAGCAGCTTAGCTCGCGGGGGGTCAGATACGCAGTATTTT. The variable domain in full, completed from reference TRBV7-6 and TRBJ2-3, reads GAGVSQSPRYKVTKRGQDVALRCDPISGHVSLYWYRQALGQGPEFLTYFNYEAQQDKSGLPNDRFSAERPEGSISTLTIQRTEQRDSAMYRCASSLARGGSDTQYFGPGTRLTVL.

For this clone: Other nucleotide sequences in the sample specify the same CDR3. This sequence joins TRBV14 and TRBJ1-2; D is uncertain. The V gene lost 1 base and the J gene lost 1 base, with 4 bases spanning the gap. CDR3 size: 13 residues. Germline loops: CDR1 SGHDN, CDR2 FVKESK. For the CDR3, the DNA is TGTGCCAGCAGCCAAGGGTTTAACTATGGCTACACCTTC. This gives the protein CASSQGFNYGYTF.

The chain employs TRBV27 and TRBJ1-4; 7 bases map to TRBD1. Germline CDR1 and CDR2: MNHEY and SMNVEV (reference sequence). The CDR3 consists of 14 residues. J was trimmed by 8 bases and V by 6 bases; bases with no gene match: 9. For the CDR3, the DNA is TGTGCCAGCAGCTCCGGGACAGTCATGGAAAAACTGTTTTTT. It codes for CASSSGTVMEKLFF.

The V call is TRBV6-4, the J call TRBJ2-1, with 9 bases fitting TRBD2. The CDR3 length is 14 residues. V was clipped by 4 bases and J by 10 bases; unmatched bases: 8. In germline, CDR1 is MRHNA, CDR2 SNTAGT. CDR3 in DNA: TGTGCCAGCAGTGCGGCGGGAGGGCAGTGGGAGCAGTTCTTC. Translated, it gives CASSAAGGQWEQFF.

The chain is built from TRBV19 and TRBJ2-2; 7 positions agree with TRBD2. Germline V gene sequence: CDR1 LNHDA, CDR2 SQIVND (reference sequence). With V trimmed by 4 bases and J by 2 bases, 7 bases remained unmatched. This CDR3 has 16 residues. CDR3 DNA: TGTGCCAGTAGTACCTTCGGGGGGTCAAACACCGGGGAGCTGTTTTTT. Translating gives CASSTFGGSNTGELFF. The full variable domain, its missing parts supplied by reference TRBV19 and TRBJ2-2, is DGGITQSPKYLFRKEGQNVTLSCEQNLNHDAMYWYRQDPGQGLRLIYYSQIVNDFQKGDIAEGYSVSREKKESFPLTVTSAQKNPTAFYLCASSTFGGSNTGELFFGEGSRLTVL.

The chain links TRBV29-1 to TRBJ1-2; D is undetermined. The CDR3 length is 14 residues. The ends were cut back, 4 bases at V and 4 bases at J, with 16 bases in the middle. The germline CDR1 and CDR2 sequences are SQVTM and ANQGSEA. The CDR3 coding sequence is TGCAGCGTTGCTTTGCGGGGTTTCGGCTATGGCTACACCTTC. It codes for CSVALRGFGYGYTF.

This chain uses TRBV6-5 with TRBJ1-1, with D perhaps matching TRBD1 (6 bases). V gave up 8 bases and J gave up 4 bases, with 17 bases separating them. The CDR3 is 14 residues long. Germline CDR1 is MNHEY and CDR2 is SVGAGI. CDR3 nucleotide sequence: TGTGCCAGCTCCGAAACCCCAGGGGCCACTGAAGCTTTCTTT. Translation: CASSETPGATEAFF.

V and J are TRBV2 and TRBJ1-2, with a possible D match to TRBD1 (6 bases). V dropped 1 base and J dropped 8 bases, with 14 bases sitting between them. The CDR3 has 14 residues. CDR1 SNHLY and CDR2 FYNNEI come from the germline V gene. The CDR3 DNA follows: TGTGCCAGCAGTGAAGGACGGACAGCGAGGGGCTACACCTTC. Translation gives CASSEGRTARGYTF.

A remark on this clone: Additional DNA sequences in this sample encode the identical CDR3. The chain uses TRBV5-1 and TRBJ2-3; 7 nucleotides agree with TRBD2. The V segment lost 4 bases and the J segment 2 bases; nucleotides outside the gene matches: 4. CDR3 size: 14 residues. Germline CDR1 reads SGHRS; CDR2 reads YFSETQ. The CDR3 reads CASSPGTTTDTQYF. As DNA, the CDR3 is TGCGCCAGCAGCCCCGGGACTACCACAGATACGCAGTATTTT.

Note on this clone: At the DNA level, this CDR3 is encoded by other sequences in the same sample as well. The chain combines TRBV6-1 with TRBJ2-7; D is undetermined. Trimming pared 4 bases from V and 4 bases from J, leaving 8 bases between. The CDR3 length is 12 residues. The V gene's germline CDR1 is MNHNS and CDR2 SASEGT. The DNA for the CDR3 is TGTGCCAGCAGTGCCCTGGGATACGAGCAGTACTTC. It specifies CASSALGYEQYF.

This rearrangement joins TRBV2 to TRBJ1-2; D unresolved. The CDR3 spans 17 residues. Looked up from germline, CDR1 is SNHLY and CDR2 is FYNNEI. V shed 0 bases and J shed 4 bases, with 18 bases lying between them. The CDR3 DNA reads TGTGCCAGCAGTGAAGCGGGGTTCCGTGGACGAAGCTATGGCTACACCTTC. It codes for CASSEAGFRGRSYGYTF.